The rows below give T cell receptor beta chains drawn from one sample of a study of blood T cell repertoires in COVID-19. TCRdb's copy holds only in-frame clones and misses some; the assay was immunoSEQ multiplex PCR. The profile shows 200,000 to 250,000 clones, around nine tenths of them singletons. Sequenced: peripheral blood. The receptors shown here come from a man aged 55 to 70 who had recovered from COVID-19. The CDR3 runs from the conserved cysteine through the conserved F or W. Fields, in order: D gene, J gene, clone size, V gene, CDR3 DNA, CDR3 protein. The D gene is left open where the match is weak. Not all rows give a size; the values are once, few, many and, for expanded clones, a class.

D: TRBD1
J: TRBJ1-3
size: once
V: TRBV3-1/TRBV3-2
DNA: TGTGCCAGCAGCCAAGGGACAGGACTCTCTGGAAACACCATATATTTT
CDR3: CASSQGTGLSGNTIYF

D: NA
J: TRBJ2-5
size: NA
V: TRBV9
DNA: TGTGCCAGCAGCGATTCCGGGATCGGGGAGACCCAGTACTTC
CDR3: CASSDSGIGETQYF

D: TRBD1
J: TRBJ2-5
size: NA
V: TRBV6-5
DNA: TGTGCCAGCAGTTACGGGCAGACAGGGGGAGAGACCCAGTACTTC
CDR3: CASSYGQTGGETQYF

D: NA
J: TRBJ2-1
size: NA
V: TRBV5-4
DNA: TGTGCCAGCAGCTTGGACGGGGAAAGGGTCAATGAGCAGTTCTTC
CDR3: CASSLDGERVNEQFF

D: TRBD2
J: TRBJ2-1
size: NA
V: TRBV18
DNA: TGTGCCAGCTCACGCCCTAGCGGTCTATACAATGAGCAGTTCTTC
CDR3: CASSRPSGLYNEQFF

D: NA
J: TRBJ2-1
size: NA
V: TRBV5-1
DNA: TGCGCCAGCAGCCTCCCGGCCGCGGATGGCAATGAGCAGTTCTTC
CDR3: CASSLPAADGNEQFF

D: NA
J: TRBJ1-1
size: NA
V: TRBV12-3/TRBV12-4
DNA: TGTGCCAGCAGTTTGGGAGGCCTCGGAGCTTTCTTT
CDR3: CASSLGGLGAFF

D: NA
J: TRBJ1-1
size: NA
V: TRBV10-3
DNA: TGTGCCATCGGGGCGGATTATAACACTGAAGCTTTCTTT
CDR3: CAIGADYNTEAFF

D: NA
J: TRBJ1-3
size: NA
V: TRBV11-2
DNA: TGTGCCAGCAGCTCGAGGGAGTGGCTTGGAAACACCATATATTTT
CDR3: CASSSREWLGNTIYF

D: TRBD2
J: TRBJ2-7
size: NA
V: TRBV5-1
DNA: TGCGCCAGCAGCACAATAGCGGGAGTCTACGAGCAGTACTTC
CDR3: CASSTIAGVYEQYF

D: TRBD1
J: TRBJ2-7
size: NA
V: TRBV7-3
DNA: TGTGCCAGCAGCTTAAATCACGGACAGGGCTACGAGCAGTACTTC
CDR3: CASSLNHGQGYEQYF

D: TRBD1
J: TRBJ2-2
size: NA
V: TRBV19
DNA: TGTGCCAGTAGTATAGTTTCGGGACAGGGGCTGTTTTTT
CDR3: CASSIVSGQGLFF

D: TRBD2
J: TRBJ2-7
size: once
V: TRBV5-1
DNA: TGCGCCAGCAGCTTGTCTAGCGGGGGCTACGAGCAGTACTTC
CDR3: CASSLSSGGYEQYF

D: TRBD1
J: TRBJ1-5
size: NA
V: TRBV2
DNA: TGTGCCAGCAGTAAAACAGGGGGCGGAACTAGCAATCAGCCCCAGCATTTT
CDR3: CASSKTGGGTSNQPQHF

D: TRBD2
J: TRBJ2-1
size: NA
V: TRBV19
DNA: TGTGCCAGTACCGCGGGGACTAGCGGGGCTTACAATGAGCAGTTCTTC
CDR3: CASTAGTSGAYNEQFF

D: TRBD1
J: TRBJ1-5
size: NA
V: TRBV5-6
DNA: TGTGCCAGCAGCGTAACAGGGGCTCGGCAGCCCCAGCATTTT
CDR3: CASSVTGARQPQHF

D: TRBD1
J: TRBJ1-2
size: NA
V: TRBV6-5
DNA: TGTGCCAGCAGCGGGACAGCTAACTATGGCTACACCTTC
CDR3: CASSGTANYGYTF

D: NA
J: TRBJ1-2
size: NA
V: TRBV30
DNA: TGTGCCTGGAGGGGGGGTGTTGGCTACACCTTC
CDR3: CAWRGGVGYTF

D: NA
J: TRBJ1-3
size: NA
V: TRBV7-9
DNA: TGTGCCAGCAGCCCACCGACAGGCTCTGGAAACACCATATATTTT
CDR3: CASSPPTGSGNTIYF

D: NA
J: TRBJ2-2
size: NA
V: TRBV5-6
DNA: TGTGCCAGCAGCCCGCACAACCACCGGGAGCTGTTTTTT
CDR3: CASSPHNHRELFF

D: TRBD1
J: TRBJ2-7
size: NA
V: TRBV3-1/TRBV3-2
DNA: TGTGCCAGCAGCCCTGGACAGGGAACGTCGGACGAGCAGTACTTC
CDR3: CASSPGQGTSDEQYF

D: TRBD1
J: TRBJ1-4
size: NA
V: TRBV7-8
DNA: TGTGCCAGCAGCTTAGGCAGGACAGGGAGAAACGGAAAACTGTTTTTT
CDR3: CASSLGRTGRNGKLFF

D: NA
J: TRBJ1-5
size: NA
V: TRBV19
DNA: TGTGCCAGTAGTCCAGGGTATAATAGGTATCAGCCCCAGCATTTT
CDR3: CASSPGYNRYQPQHF

D: TRBD1
J: TRBJ2-3
size: NA
V: TRBV28
DNA: TGTGCCAGCAGTTTTACCGGGACAGGGGCAGATACGCAGTATTTT
CDR3: CASSFTGTGADTQYF

D: NA
J: TRBJ1-1
size: NA
V: TRBV2
DNA: TGTGCCAGCAGTAGCAGGGGTGACACTGAAGCTTTCTTT
CDR3: CASSSRGDTEAFF

D: NA
J: TRBJ2-7
size: NA
V: TRBV3-1/TRBV3-2
DNA: TGTGCCAGCAGCCCCTTGGTTAGCGGATCCTACGAGCAGTACTTC
CDR3: CASSPLVSGSYEQYF

D: NA
J: TRBJ1-1
size: NA
V: TRBV7-3
DNA: TGTGCCAGCAGCTCCCGGTGGGGCTCTGAAGCTTTCTTT
CDR3: CASSSRWGSEAFF

D: NA
J: TRBJ1-5
size: NA
V: TRBV7-3
DNA: TGTGCCAGCAGCTTAGAGGGATCTCAGCCCCAGCATTTT
CDR3: CASSLEGSQPQHF

D: NA
J: TRBJ2-1
size: NA
V: TRBV19
DNA: TGTGCCAGTAGTATAGCGCTTCGACAGGTCTACAATGAGCAGTTCTTC
CDR3: CASSIALRQVYNEQFF

D: TRBD1
J: TRBJ1-5
size: NA
V: TRBV6-6
DNA: TGTGCCAGCAGGAGGCGACAGGGGGAGTGGAATCAGCCCCAGCATTTT
CDR3: CASRRRQGEWNQPQHF